Listed below are T cell receptor beta chains from one sample, sequenced in a study of T cells in Graves' hyperthyroidism and ophthalmopathy. TCRdb re-called the multiplex PCR reads with MiXCR, one entry per CDR3 protein. The data show around 200,000 distinct CDR3 sequences, with more than 15% seen just once and roughly 29% held by the top ten. The source material was blood. The source of these receptors is a woman in her forties or fifties with Graves' hyperthyroidism. The CDR3 runs from the conserved cysteine through the conserved F or W.

J: TRBJ2-1; V: TRBV4-2; CDR3: CASSQDLDYNEQFF
J: TRBJ1-2; V: TRBV2; CDR3: CASSVSNYGYTF
J: TRBJ1-4; V: TRBV9; CDR3: CASSAEQGADSEKLFF
J: TRBJ1-5; V: TRBV2; CDR3: CASRSQGTRNQPQHF
J: TRBJ2-1; V: TRBV4-2; CDR3: CASSQGLAGEYNEQFF
J: TRBJ2-5; V: TRBV7-9; CDR3: CASSPAWGVETQYF
J: TRBJ1-1; V: TRBV18; CDR3: CASSLSPMNTEAFF
J: TRBJ2-5; V: TRBV13; CDR3: CASSLYPGQGGQETQYF
J: TRBJ2-3; V: TRBV7-2; CDR3: CASSLIGQLSTDTQYF
J: TRBJ2-1; V: TRBV7-3; CDR3: CASSQQGEPYNEQFF
J: TRBJ1-2; V: TRBV29-1; CDR3: CSVKGRTGTEIDGYTF
J: TRBJ2-5; V: TRBV18; CDR3: CASSPGTGSKETQYF
J: TRBJ1-2; V: TRBV7-9; CDR3: CASSHGTGPNYGYTF
J: TRBJ1-2; V: TRBV7-3; CDR3: CASSLFPGAQEGYTF
J: TRBJ1-5; V: TRBV6-5; CDR3: CASSYVSGQPQHF
J: TRBJ2-3; V: TRBV29-1; CDR3: CSGRQGAGDTQYF
J: TRBJ1-2; V: TRBV12-3/TRBV12-4; CDR3: CASRQTGLQTSDYGYTF
J: TRBJ1-5; V: TRBV6-5; CDR3: CASSYSYVERGSNQPQHF
J: TRBJ2-1; V: TRBV7-3; CDR3: CASSLGRGGGGLSNEQFF
J: TRBJ1-3; V: TRBV7-9; CDR3: CASSPAGTALNTIYF
J: TRBJ1-5; V: TRBV28; CDR3: CATRRRGNQPQHF
J: TRBJ1-2; V: TRBV12-3/TRBV12-4; CDR3: CASSLRGTGGYTF
J: TRBJ2-1; V: TRBV6-1; CDR3: CASSEWLAVGNEQFF
J: TRBJ2-7; V: TRBV12-3/TRBV12-4; CDR3: CASSPQGKPTYEQYF
J: TRBJ1-3; V: TRBV6-5; CDR3: CASSYSGGPSSGNTIYF
J: TRBJ1-1; V: TRBV2; CDR3: CASSVGQNTEAFF
J: TRBJ2-5; V: TRBV27; CDR3: CASSWGTGGTQETQYF
J: TRBJ1-1; V: TRBV4-2; CDR3: CASSQSQGNTEAFF
J: TRBJ2-7; V: TRBV4-2; CDR3: CASSQGTWAYEQYF
J: TRBJ1-1; V: TRBV28; CDR3: CASRGSVAEAFF
J: TRBJ2-1; V: TRBV29-1; CDR3: CSTGGTSVGEQFF
J: TRBJ2-7; V: TRBV27; CDR3: CASSPELDRVYYEQYF
J: TRBJ1-5; V: TRBV6-2/TRBV6-3; CDR3: CASRVDSNQPQHF
J: TRBJ2-1; V: TRBV7-2; CDR3: CASSTPTGRSSYNEQFF
J: TRBJ2-2; V: TRBV6-1; CDR3: CASSPDVGTGELFF
J: TRBJ2-1; V: TRBV19; CDR3: CASSIRNEQFF
J: TRBJ2-5; V: TRBV28; CDR3: CASCGQARETQYF
J: TRBJ2-7; V: TRBV4-1; CDR3: CASSQDQTSDYEQYF
J: TRBJ2-2; V: TRBV19; CDR3: CASSTAGGLFF
J: TRBJ1-6; V: TRBV20-1; CDR3: CSASGTGGIYNSPLHF
J: TRBJ1-6; V: TRBV6-1; CDR3: CASSRTQDISPLHF
J: TRBJ1-1; V: TRBV19; CDR3: CASRRTGGSTEAFF
J: TRBJ2-7; V: TRBV18; CDR3: CASSLLKRTGQGSYEQYF
J: TRBJ2-1; V: TRBV3-1; CDR3: CASSQGTSKNNEQFF
J: TRBJ1-5; V: TRBV28; CDR3: CASSFAGTGDQPQHF
J: TRBJ2-3; V: TRBV5-1; CDR3: CASSFLILEKRTDTQYF
J: TRBJ2-7; V: TRBV9; CDR3: CASSVGGGGLYEQYF
J: TRBJ2-3; V: TRBV2; CDR3: CASSDNGAGTDTQYF
J: TRBJ2-3; V: TRBV20-1; CDR3: CSARLAGTSGGYGDTQYF
J: TRBJ1-4; V: TRBV3-1; CDR3: CASSRDRAEKLFF
J: TRBJ1-1; V: TRBV5-1; CDR3: CASSLETRSQAFF
J: TRBJ2-2; V: TRBV4-3; CDR3: CASSQVAGALLGELFF
J: TRBJ1-5; V: TRBV4-1; CDR3: CASSQTQRGFSNQPQHF
J: TRBJ1-2; V: TRBV2; CDR3: CANKRGQTLTF
J: TRBJ1-5; V: TRBV5-6; CDR3: CASSLAADSNQPQHF
J: TRBJ2-1; V: TRBV7-9; CDR3: CASSFYRGRDEQFF
J: TRBJ2-7; V: TRBV5-1; CDR3: CASSLGSSALYEQYF
J: TRBJ2-7; V: TRBV11-2; CDR3: CASSPGPTEEQYF
J: TRBJ1-4; V: TRBV27; CDR3: CASSTGSSTHEKLFF